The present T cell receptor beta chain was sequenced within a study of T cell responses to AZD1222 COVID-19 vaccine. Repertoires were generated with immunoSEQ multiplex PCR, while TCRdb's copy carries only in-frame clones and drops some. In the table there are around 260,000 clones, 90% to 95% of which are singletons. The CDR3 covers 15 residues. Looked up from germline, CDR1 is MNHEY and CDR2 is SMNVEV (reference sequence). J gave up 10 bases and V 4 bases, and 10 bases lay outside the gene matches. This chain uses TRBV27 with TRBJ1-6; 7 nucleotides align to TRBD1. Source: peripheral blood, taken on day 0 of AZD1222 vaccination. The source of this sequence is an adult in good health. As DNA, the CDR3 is TGTGCCAGCAGTTCCGACAGGGTAGGAGTGTCACCCCTCCACTTT. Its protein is CASSSDRVGVSPLHF.